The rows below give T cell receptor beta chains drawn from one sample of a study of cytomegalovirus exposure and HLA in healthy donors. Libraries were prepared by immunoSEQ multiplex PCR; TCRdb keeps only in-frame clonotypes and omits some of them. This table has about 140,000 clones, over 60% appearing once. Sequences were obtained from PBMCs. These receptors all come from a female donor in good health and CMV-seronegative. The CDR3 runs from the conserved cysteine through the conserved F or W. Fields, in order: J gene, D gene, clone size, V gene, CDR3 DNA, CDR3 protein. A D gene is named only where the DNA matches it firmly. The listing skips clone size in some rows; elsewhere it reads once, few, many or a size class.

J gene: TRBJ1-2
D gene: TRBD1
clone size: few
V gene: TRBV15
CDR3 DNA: TGTGCCACCAGCACAGACAGGGTCTATGGCTACACCTTC
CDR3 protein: CATSTDRVYGYTF

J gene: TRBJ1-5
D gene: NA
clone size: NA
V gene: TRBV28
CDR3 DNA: TGTGCCAGCAGCCCGGGACACCACCATCAGCCCCAGCATTTT
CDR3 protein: CASSPGHHHQPQHF

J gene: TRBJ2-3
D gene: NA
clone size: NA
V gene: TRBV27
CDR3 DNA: TGTGCCAGCAGTTTTCTGGCCCCTAGCACAGATACGCAGTATTTT
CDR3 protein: CASSFLAPSTDTQYF

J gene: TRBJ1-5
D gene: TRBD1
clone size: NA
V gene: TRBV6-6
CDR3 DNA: TGTGCCAGCCGGGACAGGGACAATCAGCCCCAGCATTTT
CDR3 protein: CASRDRDNQPQHF

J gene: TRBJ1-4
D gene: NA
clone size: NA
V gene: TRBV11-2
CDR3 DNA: TGTGCCAGCAACCCCGCGAATGGTAATGAAAAACTGTTTTTT
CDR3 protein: CASNPANGNEKLFF

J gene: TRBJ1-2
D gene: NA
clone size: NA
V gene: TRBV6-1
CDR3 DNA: TGTGCCAGCAGTGACGCTACGTCGGGAATTTCTCATGGCTACACCTTC
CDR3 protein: CASSDATSGISHGYTF

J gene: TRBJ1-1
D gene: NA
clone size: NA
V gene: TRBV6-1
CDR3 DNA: TGTGCCAGCAGTGAAGCAAGCGGACGGTTGAACACTGAAGCTTTCTTT
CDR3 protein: CASSEASGRLNTEAFF

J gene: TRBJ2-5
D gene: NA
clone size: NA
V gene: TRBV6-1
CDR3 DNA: TGTGCCAGCAGTGAAATTCCCCGGAGGTTTGAGACCCAGTACTTC
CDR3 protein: CASSEIPRRFETQYF

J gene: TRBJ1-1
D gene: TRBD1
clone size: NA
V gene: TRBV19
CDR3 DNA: TGTGCCAGCGGAGACAGGGCGAACACTGAAGCTTTCTTT
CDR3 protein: CASGDRANTEAFF

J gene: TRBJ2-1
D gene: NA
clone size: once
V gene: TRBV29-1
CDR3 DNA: TGCAGCATCTCCCCCCTTACGGGAGAGCAGTTCTTC
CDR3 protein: CSISPLTGEQFF

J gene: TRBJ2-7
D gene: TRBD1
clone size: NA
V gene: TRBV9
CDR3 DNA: TGTGCCAGCAGCGCGTTGGGACAGTCAGGCAACGAGCAGTACTTC
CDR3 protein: CASSALGQSGNEQYF

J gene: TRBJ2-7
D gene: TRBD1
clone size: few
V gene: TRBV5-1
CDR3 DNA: TGCGCCAGCAGCCCGGACGGACAGGGGGTCCACGAGCAGTACTTC
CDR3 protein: CASSPDGQGVHEQYF

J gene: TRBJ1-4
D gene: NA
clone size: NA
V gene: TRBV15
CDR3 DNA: TGTGCCACCAGCAGAGATCAACCTCGGTCTAATGAAAAACTGTTTTTT
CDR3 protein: CATSRDQPRSNEKLFF

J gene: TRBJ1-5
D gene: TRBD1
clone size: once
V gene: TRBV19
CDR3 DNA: TGTGCCAGTAGTATAATAAGGGACAGGGAAGGTCAGCCCCAGCATTTT
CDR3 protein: CASSIIRDREGQPQHF

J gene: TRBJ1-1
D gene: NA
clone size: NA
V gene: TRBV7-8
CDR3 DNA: TGTGCCAGCAGCTTAGCTCAAGTGGGAGATAACACTGAAGCTTTCTTT
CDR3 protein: CASSLAQVGDNTEAFF